This T cell receptor beta chain derives from a study of T cell responses to AZD1222 COVID-19 vaccine. Points from the study as a whole: At baseline, just 5 or 6 AZD1222 recipients tested seropositive. Repertoires were obtained solely post-peak T cell response.

V gave up 3 bases and J gave up 3 bases, with 11 bases separating them. The CDR3 has 14 amino acids. Germline V CDR1 and CDR2: ENHRY, SYGVKD. Produced via immunoSEQ multiplex PCR; TCRdb's table is partial and in-frame only. The sample has 150,000 or so clones, roughly 90% seen once. In the case of this clone: The antigen remains undetermined.

The genes are TRBV10-3 and TRBJ1-1; D uncertain. The source of this sequence is an adult who received the AZD1222 COVID-19 vaccine. Material: peripheral blood, obtained 28 days after the second AZD1222 dose. This CDR3 is CAISDPQRDTEAFF. The CDR3 bases are TGTGCCATCAGTGACCCGCAGAGGGACACTGAAGCTTTCTTT.